What follows are 25 T cell receptor beta chains derived from one specimen sequenced in a study of OX40 agonist ivuxolimab in advanced cancers. TCRdb's copy holds only in-frame clones and misses some; the assay was immunoSEQ multiplex PCR. The sample holds approximately 80,000 clones, 70% to 90% seen once. The sequencing used CD4+ or CD8+ T cells sorted from blood, collected in a trial of the OX40 agonist ivuxolimab. Source of these receptors: an adult with an advanced solid tumor such as melanoma, head and neck, liver or kidney cancer.

This clone has a handful of counts. The V gene is TRBV27, the J gene TRBJ1-3, with 8 bases aligning to TRBD1. Looked up from germline, CDR1 is MNHEY and CDR2 is SMNVEV (reference sequence). The CDR3 loop spans 14 amino acids. V lost 7 bases to trimming and J lost 6 bases; unmatched junction nucleotides: 8. The CDR3 nucleotides are TGTGCCAGCAAACCACAGGGGGTCGTAAACACCATATATTTT. This gives the protein CASKPQGVVNTIYF.

This chain links TRBV7-3 with TRBJ2-4; no firm D call. The V gene lost 4 bases and the J gene lost 6 bases, with 10 bases spanning the gap. The CDR3 spans 13 residues. Per the germline V gene, CDR1 is SGHTA and CDR2 is FQGTGA. This chain's CDR3 is CASSSPPRNIQYF. Written as DNA, the CDR3 is TGTGCCAGCAGCTCCCCCCCGCGAAACATTCAGTACTTC.

The V call is TRBV19, the J call TRBJ2-2, with 8 bases that match TRBD2. The CDR3 is 16 residues long. Looked up from germline, CDR1 is LNHDA and CDR2 is SQIVND (reference sequence). The trim removed 3 bases at V and 4 bases at J, leaving 7 bases unmatched. CDR3 sequence (DNA): TGTGCCAGTAGTATTATTGTAGCGGGGAGCACCGGGGAGCTGTTTTTT. Encoded protein: CASSIIVAGSTGELFF.

CDR3 loop: CASSPGTGTLMNTEAFF. The CDR3 nucleotides are TGTGCCAGCAGCCCCGGGACAGGGACCTTAATGAACACTGAAGCTTTCTTT. The J gene is TRBJ1-1, the V gene TRBV7-9, with TRBD1 matching 9 bases. The V segment lost 5 bases and the J segment 0 bases; nucleotides outside the gene matches: 10. The CDR3 is 17 amino acids. Looked up from germline, CDR1 is SEHNR and CDR2 is FQNEAQ (reference sequence).

The CDR3 DNA is TGTGCCAGCAGCCCGTCGAGGACAGGGAGTCAGCCCCAGCATTTT. This gives the protein CASSPSRTGSQPQHF. The chain combines TRBV7-2 with TRBJ1-5; 8 bases are a match to TRBD1. Germline trimming cut 5 bases from V and 6 bases from J; bases unmatched to any gene: 9. The CDR3 consists of 15 residues. CDR1 is SGHTA and CDR2 is FQGNSA in the germline V gene.

This chain connects TRBV5-4 to TRBJ2-7, with 7 bases identical to TRBD1. Germline V gene lookup returns CDR1 SGHNT and CDR2 YYREEE (reference sequence). Unmatched junction bases numbered 13, after V lost 4 bases and J lost 6 bases. This CDR3 spans 15 amino acids. The CDR3 sequence: CASSAGTDMYVEQYF. The CDR3 region has the DNA TGTGCCAGCAGCGCCGGGACAGATATGTACGTCGAGCAGTACTTC.

This chain links TRBV7-2 with TRBJ2-2; TRBD1 might be the D (6 bases). The CDR3 is made up of 16 amino acids. The V end was cut by 5 bases, the J end by 0 bases, with 13 bases between. Germline V lookup: CDR1 SGHTA, CDR2 FQGNSA. CDR3 coding DNA: TGTGCCAGCAGCCCGACCGGGACAACGAACACCGGGGAGCTGTTTTTT. It is translated as CASSPTGTTNTGELFF.

In this sample, this clone turned up a few times. The gene calls are TRBV27 and TRBJ1-1; TRBD1 is a possible D gene (6 bases). V gave up 0 bases and J gave up 4 bases, with 15 bases separating them. Germline V lookup: CDR1 MNHEY, CDR2 SMNVEV (reference sequence). The CDR3 contains 16 residues. CDR3 protein: CASSLSRRGAGTEAFF. In DNA form, the CDR3 reads TGTGCCAGCAGTTTATCGAGAAGGGGGGCAGGCACTGAAGCTTTCTTT.

This clone was seen a single time. CDR3 DNA sequence: TGTGCCAGCAGCCCCGGACAGGGGAACACTGAAGCTTTCTTT. Translating gives CASSPGQGNTEAFF. The genes are TRBV7-2 and TRBJ1-1; 8 nucleotides line up with TRBD1. The J segment lost 1 base and the V segment lost 5 bases, leaving 3 bases of the junction unmatched. Germline V gene lookup returns CDR1 SGHTA and CDR2 FQGNSA. This CDR3 has 14 amino acids.

The V gene is TRBV7-2, the J gene TRBJ2-6; D is uncertain. CDR3 size: 17 residues. Germline values: CDR1 SGHTA, CDR2 FQGNSA. The V end lost 5 bases, the J end lost 0 bases, and 14 bases lay between the germline ends. In nucleotides, the CDR3 is TGTGCCAGCAGCCAGCAGCTTATTCCCTCTGGGGCCAACGTCCTGACTTTC. This translates into CASSQQLIPSGANVLTF.

This sequence joins TRBV6-1 and TRBJ2-7; D may be TRBD1 or TRBD2 (5 bases each). This CDR3 has 15 residues. V was pared by 3 bases and J by 4 bases, with 16 bases between. Germline loops: CDR1 MNHNS, CDR2 SASEGT. CDR3 sequence (DNA): TGTGCCAGCAGTGATGATGGGACGCCTACATACGAGCAGTACTTC. Its protein product is CASSDDGTPTYEQYF.

The chain links TRBV13 to TRBJ1-1; D not certain. V lost 1 base and J lost 4, with 7 bases in between. CDR1 and CDR2 (germline): PRHDT, FYEKMQ (reference sequence). This CDR3 has 13 residues. The CDR3 loop reads CASSLVGGTEAFF. CDR3 sequence (DNA): TGTGCCAGCAGCTTAGTAGGCGGCACTGAAGCTTTCTTT.

This chain links TRBV30 with TRBJ2-2, with TRBD1 matching 7 bases. Germline values: CDR1 GTSNPN, CDR2 SVGIG (reference sequence). This CDR3 is built from 13 residues. The V segment lost 4 bases and the J segment 6 bases; nucleotides outside the gene matches: 5. CDR3 nucleotides: TGTGCCTGGAAGGGTCAGGGGGCCGGGGAGCTGTTTTTT. Its protein is CAWKGQGAGELFF.

This chain uses TRBV5-6 with TRBJ1-4; D call uncertain. The ends were cut back, 0 bases at V and 0 bases at J, with 12 bases in the middle. Germline CDR1 SGHDT, CDR2 YYEEEE. The CDR3 is made up of 17 amino acids. Here the CDR3 DNA reads TGTGCCAGCAGCTTGGCGGACCGGATCGCAACTAATGAAAAACTGTTTTTT. It specifies CASSLADRIATNEKLFF.

The chain links TRBV4-1 to TRBJ1-2; TRBD1 agrees at 11 bases. Trimming cost V 4 bases and J 8 bases; bases outside gene matches: 6. This CDR3 is 14 amino acids long. Per germline, CDR1 MGHRA and CDR2 YSYEKL. For the CDR3, the DNA is TGCGCCAGCAGCCCCGGACAGGGGGCACGAGGCTACACCTTC. This codes for CASSPGQGARGYTF.

The V gene is TRBV19, the J gene TRBJ2-1; D is uncertain. The CDR3 length is 15 residues. V was pared by 1 base and J by 1 base, with 8 bases between. Germline loops: CDR1 LNHDA, CDR2 SQIVND (reference sequence). CDR3 nucleotides: TGTGCCAGTAGTATAGGGCCACAGTCCTACAATGAGCAGTTCTTC. Protein: CASSIGPQSYNEQFF.

The V gene is TRBV7-9, the J gene TRBJ2-1, with 15 bases aligning to TRBD2. Germline CDR1 reads SEHNR; CDR2 reads FQNEAQ (reference sequence). J lost 13 bases, V lost 5 bases, and 3 bases had no gene match. The CDR3 loop spans 13 amino acids. The CDR3 is CASSPGLAGGQFF. The CDR3 nucleotides read TGTGCCAGCAGCCCGGGACTAGCGGGGGGTCAGTTCTTC.

The chain recombines TRBV4-2 with TRBJ1-1, with D possibly matching TRBD1 (6 bases). CDR3 size: 16 residues. Between the trimmed V and J ends, which lost 0 bases and 8 bases, there was a span of 19 bases. The germline V gene encodes CDR1 LGHNA and CDR2 YNFKEQ. This CDR3 reads CASSQEGHSGEGEAFF. The CDR3 DNA sequence: TGTGCCAGCAGCCAAGAGGGTCATTCAGGGGAGGGGGAAGCTTTCTTT.

CDR3 nucleotides: TGTGCCAGCAGCACGGACAGGAGGCGGGACTACACCTTC. It yields the protein CASSTDRRRDYTF. The chain combines TRBV5-6 with TRBJ1-2; TRBD1 matches 7 bases. The CDR3 spans 13 residues. V shed 4 bases and J 10 bases; nucleotides not matched to a gene: 10. In germline, CDR1 is SGHDT, CDR2 YYEEEE.

The CDR3 coding sequence is TGTGCCTGGAGTTCATACTCCGGACCTAATGAAAAACTGTTTTTT. Residues: CAWSSYSGPNEKLFF. The chain carries TRBV30 and TRBJ1-4; D is unclear. This CDR3 has 15 amino acids. The germline gives CDR1 GTSNPN, CDR2 SVGIG (reference sequence). V was pared by 2 bases and J by 3 bases, with 13 bases between. The entire variable domain, with the rest obtained from reference TRBV30 and TRBJ1-4, is as follows: SQTIHQWPATLVQPVGSPLSLECTVEGTSNPNLYWYRQAAGRGLQLLFYSVGIGQISSEVPQNLSASRPQDRQFILSSKKLLLSDSGFYLCAWSSYSGPNEKLFFGSGTQLSVL.

The V gene is TRBV5-4, the J gene TRBJ2-2; 9 bases are shared with TRBD1. This CDR3 has 15 amino acids. CDR1 is SGHNT, CDR2 YYREEE, per germline (reference sequence). V gave up 4 bases and J gave up 5 bases; unmatched junction bases: 6. In DNA, the CDR3 is TGTGCCAGCAGCCCCGGGGACAGGGTAACCGGGGAGCTGTTTTTT. Translating it yields CASSPGDRVTGELFF. Complete variable domain (other parts from reference TRBV5-4 and TRBJ2-2): ETGVTQSPTHLIKTRGQQVTLRCSSQSGHNTVSWYQQALGQGPQFIFQYYREEENGRGNFPPRFSGLQFPNYSSELNVNALELDDSALYLCASSPGDRVTGELFFGEGSRLTVL.

The J gene is TRBJ1-4, the V gene TRBV4-2; 7 bases align to TRBD1. The CDR3 length is 15 residues. J gave up 5 bases and V 0 bases, and 3 bases lay outside the gene matches. CDR1 LGHNA and CDR2 YNFKEQ come from the germline V gene. CDR3 in DNA: TGTGCCAGCAGCCAAGAGGGGGACAGAAATGAAAAACTGTTTTTT. This encodes CASSQEGDRNEKLFF.

The V call is TRBV7-2, the J call TRBJ1-3, with D unresolved. Per the germline V gene, CDR1 is SGHTA and CDR2 is FQGNSA. CDR3 length: 15 residues. V dropped 1 base and J dropped 2 bases, with 9 bases sitting between them. The CDR3 nucleotides are TGTGCCAGCAGCTTAGGAGAGCCCCCTGGAAACACCATATATTTT. Amino acids: CASSLGEPPGNTIYF.

The chain uses TRBV5-1 and TRBJ2-1; 9 positions match TRBD1. Germline V gene lookup returns CDR1 SGHRS and CDR2 YFSETQ. The CDR3 loop spans 16 amino acids. The V and J ends lost 4 bases and 2 bases, in that order; junction bases with no gene match: 7. As DNA, the CDR3 is TGCGCCAGCAGCCGGGGACAGGGCGCCGCCTACAATGAGCAGTTCTTC. Protein product: CASSRGQGAAYNEQFF.

This rearrangement joins TRBV5-1 to TRBJ1-1, with D unclear. Germline CDR1 is SGHRS and CDR2 is YFSETQ. The CDR3 extends over 13 amino acids. The V end was cut by 4 bases, the J end by 5 bases, with 12 bases between. In DNA form, the CDR3 reads TGCGCCAGCAGCAGGCCCGGACGGACTGAAGCTTTCTTT. It encodes CASSRPGRTEAFF.